This T cell receptor (beta chain) derives from a study of blood T cell repertoires in COVID-19 (dated by TCRdb to between 2020 and 2021). Background for the entire study: Samples covering the acute and convalescent phases of COVID-19 were provided by collaborators in the United States, Italy and Spain. The prospective study material was composed of cDNA or gDNA derived from T cells, B-cell-depleted T cells, or PBMCs. Subjects who had been exposed to COVID-19, were actively infected with it, or had recovered from it provided the deeply sampled blood TCRbeta repertoires that made up the dataset. A freely available public database, intended as a resource for researchers studying the immune response to SARS-CoV-2, is where the repertoires were released. Samples came from the ongoing ImmuneRACE study (first 160 participants) plus 1,254 subjects from 6 global collaborators. Nearly every sample came with metadata listing a de-identified subject ID, COVID-19 status, age in years and sex. Where available, HLA class I and class II types were obtained from metadata supplied by the sample provider rather than from assay-based typing.

Each collaborating institution followed its own protocols to collect whole blood in K2EDTA tubes. Collaborator samples were shipped for TCRbeta analysis as frozen whole blood, isolated PBMCs, or DNA extracted from either sample type. The immunoSEQ Assay, a bias-controlled multiplex PCR, was used to amplify TCRbeta CDR3 regions from genomic DNA. The paper's data handling went like this. The number of nucleated cells in each sample was estimated from the amplification of reference gene primers within the assay. Sequence reads were collapsed and filtered to measure the absolute abundance of every unique TCRbeta CDR3 rearrangement. For each sample, productive Simpson clonality was calculated as the square root of Simpson's diversity index across productive rearrangements. This is the immuneACCESS table as TCRdb keeps it, with only in-frame sequences that have V and J called. A part of the clones is gone; compared with another copy, unresolved V genes explain less than half, and the rest is unexplained. V, J and clone size are those of that table, while D and trimming were read from the DNA. For this sample there are some 150,000 clones; roughly 76% appear just once. 7.5% to 9.5% of the sample lies in the top ten.

The CDR3 sequence holds 16 residues, the cysteine and phenylalanine included. Only the CDR3 region is kept as DNA, spanning 48 bases read in frame from base 1. The germline V gene provides CDR1 SGHDN and CDR2 FVKESK. V is cut back by 0 bases and J by 2 bases, with 4 bases in the junction unmatched. Comment on this clone: Its antigen is not yet known. No much larger clone exists at a distance of one base, and base qualities are not known.

Findings and caveats that apply to the study as a whole: Clinical and demographic metadata were provided uncurated, with the amount varying by source and participant.

Sequencing was carried out using peripheral blood. This TCR came from a human donor with acute or convalescent COVID-19. The donor label of this sample is uncertain. This sequence uses TRBV14 and TRBJ2-3, with 8 bases in between that match TRBD2. The CDR3 here reads CASSQETAGDTDTQYF. The nucleotide sequence is TGTGCCAGCAGCCAAGAAACAGCGGGAGACACAGATACGCAGTATTTT.